The clone carrying this T cell receptor (beta chain) was observed a few times. The antigen remains undetermined. This record comes from a study of cytomegalovirus exposure and HLA in healthy donors. General study points: Among TCR sequences, most were rare, though some public TCRs appeared in many donors. Apart from CMV serostatus, no immune exposure information was available.

The PCR ran on 60 Vbeta and 13 Jbeta primers. The method was immunoSEQ multiplex PCR; TCRdb's version includes in-frame clones alone and lacks a portion of them. The sample contains around 130,000 clones, 85% to 90% of which appear only once. The sequence derives from a young woman in good health and CMV-seropositive. The source material was PBMCs.

The CDR3 region has the DNA TGTGCCAGCAGTTACGGGCAGGGGGGATACAATGAGCAGTTCTTC. This codes for CASSYGQGGYNEQFF. This sequence joins TRBV6-6 and TRBJ2-1; TRBD1 is a possible D gene (7 bases). The CDR3 has 15 amino acids. Germline assignment: CDR1 MNHNY and CDR2 SVGAGI (reference sequence). V was trimmed by 2 bases and J by 4 bases, leaving 12 bases between them.